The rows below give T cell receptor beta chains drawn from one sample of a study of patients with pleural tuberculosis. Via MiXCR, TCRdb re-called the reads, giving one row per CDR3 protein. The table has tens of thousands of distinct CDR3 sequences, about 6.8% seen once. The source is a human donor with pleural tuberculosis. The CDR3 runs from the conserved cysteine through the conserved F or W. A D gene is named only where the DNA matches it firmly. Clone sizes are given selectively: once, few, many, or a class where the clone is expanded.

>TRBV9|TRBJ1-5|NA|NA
CASSAHEDPQQPQHF
TGTGCCAGCAGCGCTCATGAGGACCCTCAGCAGCCCCAGCATTTT
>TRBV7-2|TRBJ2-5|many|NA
CASSFTETQYF
TGTGCCAGCAGCTTCACAGAGACCCAGTACTTC
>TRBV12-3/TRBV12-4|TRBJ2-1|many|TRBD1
CASSRPGTAYNEQFF
TGTGCCAGCAGTCGACCCGGGACAGCTTACAATGAGCAGTTCTTC
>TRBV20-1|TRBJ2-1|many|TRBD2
CSAYGTSRYNEQFF
TGCAGTGCTTATGGGACTAGCAGATACAATGAGCAGTTCTTC
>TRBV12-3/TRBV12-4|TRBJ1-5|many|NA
CASRRLDSRNTQPQHF
TGTGCCAGCAGGAGATTGGACAGCCGAAACACTCAGCCCCAGCATTTT
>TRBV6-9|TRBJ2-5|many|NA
CASSTSRTSAPETQYF
NA
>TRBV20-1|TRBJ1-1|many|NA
CSARVNTEAFF
TGCAGTGCTAGAGTGAACACTGAAGCTTTCTTT
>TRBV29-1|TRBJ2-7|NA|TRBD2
CSVEGLAYEQYF
TGCAGCGTTGAGGGACTAGCCTACGAGCAGTACTTC
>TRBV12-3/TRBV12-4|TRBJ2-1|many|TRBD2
CASSPSGTNEQFF
TGTGCCAGCAGTCCTAGCGGGACCAATGAGCAGTTCTTC
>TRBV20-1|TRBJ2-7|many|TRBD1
CSASRDSSYEQYF
TGCAGTGCGTCAAGGGACAGCTCCTACGAGCAGTACTTC
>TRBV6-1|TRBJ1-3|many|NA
CARNPGWGNTIYF
TGTGCCCGCAACCCAGGGTGGGGAAACACCATATATTTT
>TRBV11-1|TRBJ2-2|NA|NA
CASSSSAGPWFF
TGTGCCAGCAGCTCCTCGGCGGGACCATGGTTTTTT
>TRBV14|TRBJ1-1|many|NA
CASSQGDPSRGAFF
TGTGCCAGCAGCCAAGGTGACCCCAGTCGGGGAGCTTTCTTT
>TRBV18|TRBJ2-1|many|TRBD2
CASSPGEGSGNEQFF
TGTGCCAGCTCACCAGGGGAGGGCAGCGGAAATGAGCAGTTCTTC
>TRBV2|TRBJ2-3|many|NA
CASSEGQGFEDTQYF
TGTGCCAGCAGTGAGGGGCAGGGGTTCGAAGATACGCAGTATTTT
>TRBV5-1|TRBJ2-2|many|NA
CASSLDGGTNTGELFF
TGCGCCAGCAGCTTGGACGGCGGTACGAACACCGGGGAGCTGTTTTTT
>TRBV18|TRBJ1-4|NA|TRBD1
CASSSTGGEKLFF
TGTGCCAGCTCATCAACAGGGGGTGAAAAACTGTTTTTT
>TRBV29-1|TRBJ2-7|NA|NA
CSVAPGAEQYF
TGCAGCGTTGCACCAGGGGCCGAGCAGTACTTC
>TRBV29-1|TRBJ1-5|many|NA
CSVGEGKGGQPQHF
TGCAGCGTTGGAGAGGGAAAAGGCGGTCAGCCCCAGCATTTT
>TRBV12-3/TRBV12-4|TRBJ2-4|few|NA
CASRTELRGNIQYF
TGTGCCAGCAGGACGGAGCTAAGAGGGAACATTCAGTACTTC
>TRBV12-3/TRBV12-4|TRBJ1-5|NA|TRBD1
CASSQGQRNQPQHF
TGTGCCAGCAGTCAGGGACAGAGGAATCAGCCCCAGCATTTT
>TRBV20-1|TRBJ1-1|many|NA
CSAKAGPGTEAFF
TGCAGTGCTAAAGCAGGGCCTGGCACTGAAGCTTTCTTT
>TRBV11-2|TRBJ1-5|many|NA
CASSLVRGPNQPQHF
TGTGCCAGCAGCTTAGTCCGGGGACCCAATCAGCCCCAGCATTTT
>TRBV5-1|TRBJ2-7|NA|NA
CASSLAQGPVEQYF
TGCGCCAGCAGCTTGGCCCAGGGGCCCGTCGAGCAGTACTTC
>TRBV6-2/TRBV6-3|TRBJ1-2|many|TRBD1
CASSWGTVTYGYTF
TGTGCCAGCAGTTGGGGGACAGTCACCTATGGCTACACCTTC
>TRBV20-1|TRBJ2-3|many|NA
CSARRQDTDTQYF
TGCAGTGCTAGAAGACAGGACACAGATACGCAGTATTTT
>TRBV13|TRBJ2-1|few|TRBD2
CASSTSGAYNEQFF
TGTGCCAGCAGCACTAGCGGGGCCTACAATGAGCAGTTCTTC
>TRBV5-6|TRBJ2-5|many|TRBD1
CASSLMDRGETQYF
TGTGCCAGCAGCTTGATGGACAGGGGAGAGACCCAGTACTTC
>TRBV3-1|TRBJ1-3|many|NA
CASSQVVGATGNTIYF
TGTGCCAGCAGCCAAGTTGTGGGGGCCACTGGAAACACCATATATTTT
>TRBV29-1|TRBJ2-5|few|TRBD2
CSVVRLAEETQYF
TGCAGCGTTGTCCGACTAGCGGAAGAGACCCAGTACTTC
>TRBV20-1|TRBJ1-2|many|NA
CSAKGTVANYGYTF
TGCAGTGCCAAGGGGACCGTAGCTAACTATGGCTACACCTTC
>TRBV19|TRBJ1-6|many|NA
CASSAREYNSPLHF
TGTGCCAGTAGCGCCAGGGAGTATAATTCACCCCTCCACTTT
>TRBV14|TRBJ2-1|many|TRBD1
CASSQVWTGRHEQFF
TGTGCCAGCAGCCAAGTCTGGACAGGGCGTCATGAGCAGTTCTTC
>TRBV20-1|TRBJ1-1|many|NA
CSASRWSMNTEAFF
TGCAGTGCTAGCCGGTGGAGTATGAACACTGAAGCTTTCTTT
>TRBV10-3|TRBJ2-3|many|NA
CAISESQGDTQYF
TGTGCCATCAGTGAGTCGCAGGGGGATACGCAGTATTTT
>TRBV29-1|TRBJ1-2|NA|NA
CSVPDGPQVTF
TGCAGCGTACCAGACGGGCCTCAGGTCACCTTC
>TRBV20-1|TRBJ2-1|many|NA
CSADDSGLYNEQFF
TGCAGTGCTGATGACTCAGGCCTTTACAATGAGCAGTTCTTC
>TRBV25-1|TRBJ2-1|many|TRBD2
CASSTPSGESYNEQFF
TGTGCCAGCAGCACCCCTAGCGGAGAATCCTACAATGAGCAGTTCTTC
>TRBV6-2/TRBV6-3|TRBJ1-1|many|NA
CASSYTRTPGTEAFF
TGTGCCAGCAGTTACACCCGGACTCCGGGGACTGAAGCTTTCTTT
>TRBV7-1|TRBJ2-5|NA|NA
CASSSYTTHPFTETQYF
TGTGCCAGCAGCTCCTACACGACACATCCCTTCACAGAGACCCAGTACTTC
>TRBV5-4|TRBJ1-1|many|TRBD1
CASSWTGGAIEAFF
TGTGCCAGCAGCTGGACAGGGGGCGCGATTGAAGCTTTCTTT
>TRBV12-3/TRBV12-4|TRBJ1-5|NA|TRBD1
CASSSQGNASNQPQHF
TGTGCCAGCAGTTCACAGGGGAACGCGAGCAATCAGCCCCAGCATTTT
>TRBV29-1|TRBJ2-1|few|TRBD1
CSVGQGAREQFF
TGCAGCGTTGGGCAGGGGGCTCGGGAGCAGTTCTTC
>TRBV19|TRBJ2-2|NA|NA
CASSRGVSRGGELFF
TGTGCCAGTAGTAGGGGAGTGTCCAGGGGCGGGGAGCTGTTTTTT
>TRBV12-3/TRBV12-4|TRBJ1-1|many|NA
CASSLIRGNTEAFF
TGTGCCAGCAGTTTAATAAGGGGGAACACTGAAGCTTTCTTT
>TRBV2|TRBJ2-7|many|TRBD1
CASSETSQGSNEQYF
TGTGCCAGCAGTGAAACATCACAGGGGTCAAACGAGCAGTACTTC
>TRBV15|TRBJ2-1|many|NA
CATSGDRNPYNEQFF
TGTGCCACCAGCGGAGATAGAAATCCCTACAATGAGCAGTTCTTC